This T cell receptor beta chain stems from a study of cytotoxic CD8 clonotypes in ibrutinib-treated CLL. Study-wide background: Of a cohort that held some twelve relapsed/refractory and some 16 treatment-naive patients, approximately 18 were IGHV unmutated. The authors obtained response samples at a median of approximately 12 months of treatment, range 6 to 36.

Germline V gene data show CDR1 as SGHAT and CDR2 as FQNNGV. The CDR3 is 15 residues long. V dropped 0 bases and J dropped 4 bases, with 10 bases sitting between them. Study-wide points: Upon ibrutinib response clonality rose, and upon progression it fell back toward baseline. Baseline clonality was higher than in age-matched healthy donors and moved in step with circulating CD8+ T-cell counts.

Here immunoSEQ multiplex PCR was the method, and the copy in TCRdb shows in-frame clones only, minus some. This repertoire shows about 300,000 clones, around 76% found once; its top ten account for around 6%. With respect to this clone: The antigen is not known.

The clonotype originates from a human donor with chronic lymphocytic leukemia. The chain joins TRBV11-2 to TRBJ2-1, with D perhaps matching TRBD2 (5 bases). The sample here was PBMCs, taken at disease progression, from a patient treated with ibrutinib. The CDR3, as DNA: TGTGCCAGCAGCTTAGATCGAAGGACTTACAATGAGCAGTTCTTC. Translating gives CASSLDRRTYNEQFF.